This record concerns one TCR beta chain sequence. Germline V gene lookup returns CDR1 ENHRY and CDR2 SYGVKD. The trim removed 8 bases at V and 3 bases at J, leaving 7 bases unmatched. The CDR3 has 15 residues. The data originate from a study of Ad26.COV2.S vaccination and SARS-CoV-2 variants. Repertoires were generated with immunoSEQ multiplex PCR, while TCRdb's copy carries only in-frame clones and drops some. The data hold about 680,000 clones, with around 89% observed a single time. Treatment in this sample: 15 to 20 received Ad26.COV2.S at low or high dose, single or two shots; roughly 5 received placebo; per-sample allocation not given. The samples were gathered on day 63 after the first injection of vaccine or placebo.

Sequencing used peripheral blood, obtained in a trial of Ad26.COV2.S vaccine versus placebo. This chain joins TRBV10-3 and TRBJ2-7; 13 nucleotides align to TRBD2. The sequence was obtained from a person aged 18-60 years who received the Ad26.COV2.S COVID-19 vaccine or a placebo. CDR3 loop: CAIGGLAGVNYEQYF. CDR3 nucleotides: TGTGCCATCGGAGGACTAGCGGGAGTAAACTACGAGCAGTACTTC.